This T cell receptor beta chain was profiled in a study of blood T cell repertoires in COVID-19. Overall study: Sites in the United States, Italy and Spain provided acute and convalescent COVID-19 samples.

In the original analysis: Reference gene primer amplification in the assay estimated nucleated cell counts. Sequencing used immunoSEQ multiplex PCR; TCRdb keeps in-frame clones, though not all of them. From that table come the V and J calls and clone size; the DNA was used to work out D and trimming. This table has 300,000 to 400,000 clones, 87% appearing once. The CDR3 extends over 16 amino acids. Germline CDR1 LNHDA, CDR2 SQIVND (reference sequence). V shed 5 bases and J 3 bases; nucleotides not matched to a gene: 2. Followed over time, Seattle patients had been enrolled while infection was active. The V call is TRBV19, the J call TRBJ2-3, with 16 bases fitting TRBD2. The receptor was derived from a woman in her 50s with COVID-19, enrolled during active disease. Sequenced input: peripheral blood. CDR3 amino acids: CASSQGLAGGTDTQYF. CDR3 coding DNA: TGTGCCAGTAGTCAGGGACTAGCGGGAGGGACAGATACGCAGTATTTT.